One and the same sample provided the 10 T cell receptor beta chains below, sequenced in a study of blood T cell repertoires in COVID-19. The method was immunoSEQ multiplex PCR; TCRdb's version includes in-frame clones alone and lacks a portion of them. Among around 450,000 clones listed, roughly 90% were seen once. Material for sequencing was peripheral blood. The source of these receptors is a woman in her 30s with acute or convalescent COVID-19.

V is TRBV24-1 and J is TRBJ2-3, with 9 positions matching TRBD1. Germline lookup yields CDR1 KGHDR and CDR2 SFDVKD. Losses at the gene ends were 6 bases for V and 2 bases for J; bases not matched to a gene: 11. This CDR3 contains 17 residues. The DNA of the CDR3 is TGTGCCACCAGTCTGGGGACAGGGACCCCTAACACAGATACGCAGTATTTT. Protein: CATSLGTGTPNTDTQYF.

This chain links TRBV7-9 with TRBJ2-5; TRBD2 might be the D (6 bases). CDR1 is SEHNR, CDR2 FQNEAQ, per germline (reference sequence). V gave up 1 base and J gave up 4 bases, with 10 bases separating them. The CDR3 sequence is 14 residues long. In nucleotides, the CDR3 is TGTGCCAGCAGCTTAGGGCGGGGCCTAGAGACCCAGTACTTC. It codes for CASSLGRGLETQYF.

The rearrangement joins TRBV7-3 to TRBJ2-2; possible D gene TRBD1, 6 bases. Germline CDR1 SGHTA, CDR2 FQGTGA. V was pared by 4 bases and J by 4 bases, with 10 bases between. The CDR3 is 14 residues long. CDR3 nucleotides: TGTGCCAGCAGCTCGGTAGGGGGCACCGGGGAGCTGTTTTTT. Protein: CASSSVGGTGELFF.

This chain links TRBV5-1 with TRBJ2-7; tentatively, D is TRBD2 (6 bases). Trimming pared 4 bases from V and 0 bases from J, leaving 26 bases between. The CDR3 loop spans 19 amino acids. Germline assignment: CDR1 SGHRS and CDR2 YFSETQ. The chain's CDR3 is CASSPSQTGVLRTSYEQYF. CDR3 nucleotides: TGCGCCAGCAGCCCCAGTCAAACGGGGGTTTTACGAACCTCCTACGAGCAGTACTTC.

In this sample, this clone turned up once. Here the CDR3 reads CASRPRDSHKETQYF. The CDR3 DNA sequence: TGTGCCAGTAGACCTCGGGACAGCCACAAAGAGACCCAGTACTTC. V is TRBV19 and J is TRBJ2-5; 7 positions match TRBD1. This CDR3 contains 15 residues. The J segment lost 3 bases and the V segment lost 6 bases, leaving 10 bases of the junction unmatched. From germline, CDR1 is LNHDA and CDR2 SQIVND (reference sequence).

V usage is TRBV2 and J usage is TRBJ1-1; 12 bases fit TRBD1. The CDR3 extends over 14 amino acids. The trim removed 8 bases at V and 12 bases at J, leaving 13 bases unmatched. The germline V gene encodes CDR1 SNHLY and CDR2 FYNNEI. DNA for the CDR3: TGTGCCAGCGCCGGGACAGGGGGCGTTGGGGTGACTTTCTTT. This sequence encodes CASAGTGGVGVTFF.

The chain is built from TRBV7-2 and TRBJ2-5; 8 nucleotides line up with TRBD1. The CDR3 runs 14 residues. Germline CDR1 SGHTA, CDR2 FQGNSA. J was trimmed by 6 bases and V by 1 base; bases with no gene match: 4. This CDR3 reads CASSLDRGSKTQYF. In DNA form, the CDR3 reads TGTGCCAGCAGCTTAGACAGGGGGAGCAAGACCCAGTACTTC.

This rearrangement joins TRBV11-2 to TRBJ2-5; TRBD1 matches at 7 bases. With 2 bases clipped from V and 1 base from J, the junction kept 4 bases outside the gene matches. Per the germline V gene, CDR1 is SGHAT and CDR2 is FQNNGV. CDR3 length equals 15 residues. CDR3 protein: CASSLNRDSQETQYF. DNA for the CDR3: TGTGCCAGCAGCTTAAACAGGGACAGCCAAGAGACCCAGTACTTC. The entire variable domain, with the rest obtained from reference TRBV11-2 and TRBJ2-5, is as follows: EAGVAQSPRYKIIEKRQSVAFWCNPISGHATLYWYQQILGQGPKLLIQFQNNGVVDDSQLPKDRFSAERLKGVDSTLKIQPAKLEDSAVYLCASSLNRDSQETQYFGPGTRLLVL.

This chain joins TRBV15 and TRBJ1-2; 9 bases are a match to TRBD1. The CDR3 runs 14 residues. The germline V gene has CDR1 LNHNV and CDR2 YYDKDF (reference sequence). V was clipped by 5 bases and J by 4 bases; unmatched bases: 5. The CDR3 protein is CATSPGQGLYGYTF. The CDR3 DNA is TGTGCCACCAGCCCCGGACAGGGGCTCTATGGCTACACCTTC.

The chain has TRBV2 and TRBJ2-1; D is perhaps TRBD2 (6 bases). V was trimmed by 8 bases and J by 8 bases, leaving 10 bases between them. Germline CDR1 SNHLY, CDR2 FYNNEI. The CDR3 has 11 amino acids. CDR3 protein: CASWGGDEQFF. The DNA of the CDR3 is TGTGCCAGCTGGGGCGGGGATGAGCAGTTCTTC.